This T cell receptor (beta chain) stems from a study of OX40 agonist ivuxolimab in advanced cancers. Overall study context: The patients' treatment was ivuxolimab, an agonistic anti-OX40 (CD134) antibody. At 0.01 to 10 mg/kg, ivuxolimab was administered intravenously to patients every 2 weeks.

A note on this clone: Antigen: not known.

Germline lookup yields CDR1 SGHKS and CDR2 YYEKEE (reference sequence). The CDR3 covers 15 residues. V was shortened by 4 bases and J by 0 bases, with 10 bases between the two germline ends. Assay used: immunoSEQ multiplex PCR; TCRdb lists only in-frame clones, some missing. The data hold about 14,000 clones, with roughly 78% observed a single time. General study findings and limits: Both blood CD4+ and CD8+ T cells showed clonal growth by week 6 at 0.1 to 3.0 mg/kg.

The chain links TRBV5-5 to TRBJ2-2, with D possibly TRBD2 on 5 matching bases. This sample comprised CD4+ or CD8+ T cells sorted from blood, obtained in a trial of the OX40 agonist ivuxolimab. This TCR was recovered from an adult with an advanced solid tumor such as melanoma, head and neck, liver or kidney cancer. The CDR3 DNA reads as TGTGCCAGCAGCATCGAGGGTTCGAACACCGGGGAGCTGTTTTTT. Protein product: CASSIEGSNTGELFF.